This passage covers 10 T cell receptor beta chains from one sample sequenced in a study of CD8 T cells in Susac syndrome. cDNA came from about 0.46 to 1 ug RNA primed by random hexamers. TCRdb re-called the immunoSEQ multiplex PCR reads through MiXCR, storing one row per CDR3 protein. The table has approximately 150,000 distinct CDR3 sequences, around 95% seen once. The specimen sequenced was CD4+ T cells from PBMCs. The receptors here all came from a human donor with Susac syndrome.

The rearrangement uses TRBV6-5 and TRBJ2-7; TRBD2 agrees at 10 bases. Germline CDR1 MNHEY, CDR2 SVGAGI. This CDR3 is 14 amino acids long. V lost 6 bases and J lost 3; bases outside the gene matches: 5. The DNA for the CDR3 is TGTGCCAGCAGCAAGCGGGAGGGCCTCTACGAGCAGTACTTC. Its protein is CASSKREGLYEQYF.

The V gene is TRBV5-5, the J gene TRBJ2-7, with D maybe TRBD2 (5 bases). Looked up from germline, CDR1 is SGHKS and CDR2 is YYEKEE (reference sequence). Trimming took off 5 bases at V and 6 bases at J, with 9 bases between the two ends. CDR3 size: 11 residues. The CDR3 region has the DNA TGTGCCAGCAGAGGACTCGGCGAGCAGTACTTC. This codes for CASRGLGEQYF.

The rearrangement joins TRBV29-1 to TRBJ2-5; a weak D match, TRBD1 (6 bases). CDR1 is SQVTM, CDR2 ANQGSEA, per germline. Trimming removed 5 bases from V and 3 bases from J, with 16 bases in between. This CDR3 has 14 amino acids. The CDR3 coding sequence is TGCAGCGTTAACCTGGACAGCCTAAAAGAGACCCAGTACTTC. It is translated as CSVNLDSLKETQYF.

J is TRBJ2-7 and V is TRBV20-1; TRBD1 or TRBD2 may be the D gene (5 bases each). Deletions cut 0 bases from V and 6 bases from J, with 12 bases between. The CDR3 runs to 13 residues. The germline V gene has CDR1 DFQATT and CDR2 SNEGSKA (reference sequence). Here the CDR3 DNA reads TGCAGTGCTAGAGACCCCGAGAGGGGCGAGCAGTACTTC. This gives the protein CSARDPERGEQYF.

The J gene is TRBJ2-3, the V gene TRBV18; D perhaps matches TRBD2 (7 bases). Germline CDR1 reads KGHSH; CDR2 reads LQKENI. The CDR3 length is 15 residues. Trimming stripped 8 bases from V and 2 bases from J, with 17 bases between. The CDR3 loop is CASQGGAAHTDTQYF. The CDR3 DNA reads TGTGCCAGCCAAGGGGGGGCCGCACACACAGATACGCAGTATTTT. The full variable domain, rest sourced from reference TRBV18 and TRBJ2-3, is NAGVMQNPRHLVRRRGQEARLRCSPMKGHSHVYWYRQLPEEGLKFMVYLQKENIIDESGMPKERFSAEFPKEGPSILRIQQVVRGDSAAYFCASQGGAAHTDTQYFGPGTRLTVL.

The rearrangement links TRBV9 to TRBJ2-1, with 7 bases lining up with TRBD2. The J segment lost 3 bases and the V segment lost 4 bases, leaving 4 bases of the junction unmatched. Per the germline V gene, CDR1 is SGDLS and CDR2 is YYNGEE. The CDR3 runs to 14 residues. CDR3 DNA sequence: TGTGCCAGCAGCCCCGGGACTAACTACAATGAGCAGTTCTTC. Residues: CASSPGTNYNEQFF.

The J gene is TRBJ2-3, the V gene TRBV28; D possibly corresponds to TRBD1 (7 bases). The CDR3 totals 13 residues. Trimming shortened V by 6 bases and J by 7 bases, and 14 bases separated the two germline ends. Germline V gene lookup returns CDR1 MDHEN and CDR2 SYDVKM. CDR3 DNA sequence: TGTGCCAGCAGCCCGACAGGGAGGAATACGCAGTATTTT. Translating it yields CASSPTGRNTQYF. Variable domain in full (rest from reference TRBV28 and TRBJ2-3): DVKVTQSSRYLVKRTGEKVFLECVQDMDHENMFWYRQDPGLGLRLIYFSYDVKMKEKGDIPEGYSVSREKKERFSLILESASTNQTSMYLCASSPTGRNTQYFGPGTRLTVL.

The rearrangement joins TRBV5-4 to TRBJ2-6; 7 bases match TRBD1. The junction had 9 bases not matched to a gene; V was cut back by 4 bases and J by 2 bases. The CDR3 loop spans 17 amino acids. The germline V gene encodes CDR1 SGHNT and CDR2 YYREEE (reference sequence). In nucleotides, the CDR3 is TGTGCCAGCAGCCCACAGGGGCTCCAGCCTGGGGCCAACGTCCTGACTTTC. Translated: CASSPQGLQPGANVLTF.

V is TRBV7-9 and J is TRBJ2-3; the match to TRBD2 covers 14 bases. The length of the CDR3 is 18 residues. The germline V gene encodes CDR1 SEHNR and CDR2 FQNEAQ (reference sequence). V shed 5 bases and J 1 base; nucleotides not matched to a gene: 8. CDR3 sequence reads: CASSPRTSGRPRTDTQYF. The CDR3 coding sequence is TGTGCCAGCAGCCCGCGGACTAGCGGGAGGCCCCGCACAGATACGCAGTATTTT.

V gene TRBV2 combines with J gene TRBJ2-6; 11 bases line up with TRBD1. CDR1 is SNHLY, CDR2 FYNNEI, per germline. V trimming: 11 bases; J trimming: 2 bases; junction bases outside the gene matches: 5. The CDR3 contains 15 residues. CDR3: CAGGQGAAGANVLTF. The CDR3 nucleotides are TGTGCCGGCGGACAGGGGGCTGCTGGGGCCAACGTCCTGACTTTC.